The source of this T cell receptor beta chain is a study of T cell repertoires in cytomegalovirus infection (dated by TCRdb to about 2019). With regard to the full study: Donor HLA type was relevant to the analysis, as public TCR beta signatures indicated carriage of CMV infection together with the matching HLA type. Overall study results and their limits: In the ex vivo response, HLA-C-restricted CMV-specific TCR beta clonotypes were dominant, and in two of eight donors the single most frequent clonotype came from this HLA-C-restricted group. Cumulative frequency of public TCR beta family members discriminated carriers of CMV infection plus the relevant HLA type in this cohort and an independent roughly 330-donor cohort.

These reads were obtained on an Illumina HiSeq 1500. TCRdb reanalyzed the raw reads on its own, using fastp at Q25 for trimming and MiXCR for clone calling, and kept in-frame beta chains. Each record represents a unique CDR3 protein, reported with the most common genes and DNA among its rows. The sample data list some 220,000 distinct CDR3 sequences, and about 12% of these were observed just once. 1.5% to 2% of the sample rests with the top ten. This clonotype was detected ten times or more. Its antigen is still unknown. Base qualities are not provided; no much larger clone lies one nucleotide away. CDR1 MDHEN and CDR2 SYDVKM were looked up in the germline V gene. V is clipped by 7 bases and J by 8 bases, and the sequence between their germline boundaries is 19 bases long. Including the terminal cysteine and phenylalanine, the CDR3 comprises 14 residues. Only the CDR3 portion is preserved as DNA: 42 bases, with reading frame beginning at the first base.

The chain is encoded by TRBV28 joined to TRBJ2-3; the D gene remains uncertain. This TCR came from a human donor in good health (CMV status not recorded). Some clones in this sample may be carry-over from other donors' samples. The sequenced material came from PBMCs. The encoded CDR3 is CASMESSVSGTQYF. The DNA sequence is as follows: TGTGCCAGCATGGAGAGCTCCGTGTCGGGTACGCAGTATTTT.